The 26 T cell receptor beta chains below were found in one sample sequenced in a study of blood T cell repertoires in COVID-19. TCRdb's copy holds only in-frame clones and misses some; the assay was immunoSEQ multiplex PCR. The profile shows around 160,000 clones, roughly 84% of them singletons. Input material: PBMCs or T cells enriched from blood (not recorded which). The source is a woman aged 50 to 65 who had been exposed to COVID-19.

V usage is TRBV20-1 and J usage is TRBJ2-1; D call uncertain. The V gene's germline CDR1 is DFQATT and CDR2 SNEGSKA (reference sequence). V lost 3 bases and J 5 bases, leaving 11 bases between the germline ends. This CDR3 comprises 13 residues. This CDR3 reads CSASASLHNEQFF. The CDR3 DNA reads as TGCAGTGCTAGTGCCTCCCTCCACAATGAGCAGTTCTTC.

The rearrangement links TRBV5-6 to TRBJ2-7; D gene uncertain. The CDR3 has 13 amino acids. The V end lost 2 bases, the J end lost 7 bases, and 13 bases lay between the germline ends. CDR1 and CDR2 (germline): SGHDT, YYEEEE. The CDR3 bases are TGTGCCAGCAGCTTCGGCCCAACCGGGGAGCAGTACTTC. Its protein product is CASSFGPTGEQYF.

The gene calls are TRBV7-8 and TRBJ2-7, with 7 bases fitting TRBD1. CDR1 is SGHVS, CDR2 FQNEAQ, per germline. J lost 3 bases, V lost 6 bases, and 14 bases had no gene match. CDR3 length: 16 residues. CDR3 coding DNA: TGTGCCAGCAGGCCCCGGAAGGGGGCGCAGGACTACGAGCAGTACTTC. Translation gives CASRPRKGAQDYEQYF.

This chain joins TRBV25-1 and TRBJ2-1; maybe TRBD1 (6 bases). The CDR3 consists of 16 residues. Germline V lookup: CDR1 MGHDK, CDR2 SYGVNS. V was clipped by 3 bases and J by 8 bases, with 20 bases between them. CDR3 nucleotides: TGTGCCAGCAGTGAGAGGGTTACAGGGTTTAGGGATGAGCAGTTCTTC. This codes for CASSERVTGFRDEQFF.

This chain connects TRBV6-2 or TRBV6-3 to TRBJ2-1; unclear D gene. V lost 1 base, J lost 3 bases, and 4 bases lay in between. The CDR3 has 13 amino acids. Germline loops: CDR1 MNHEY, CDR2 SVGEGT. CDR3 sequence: CASSYWSYNEQFF. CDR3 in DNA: TGTGCCAGCAGTTACTGGAGCTACAATGAGCAGTTCTTC.

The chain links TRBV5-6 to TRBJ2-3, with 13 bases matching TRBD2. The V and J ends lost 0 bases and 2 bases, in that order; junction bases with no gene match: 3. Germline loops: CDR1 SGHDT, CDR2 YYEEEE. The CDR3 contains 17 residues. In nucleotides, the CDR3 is TGTGCCAGCAGCTTGGGACTAGCGGGGGGACTCACAGATACGCAGTATTTT. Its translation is CASSLGLAGGLTDTQYF.

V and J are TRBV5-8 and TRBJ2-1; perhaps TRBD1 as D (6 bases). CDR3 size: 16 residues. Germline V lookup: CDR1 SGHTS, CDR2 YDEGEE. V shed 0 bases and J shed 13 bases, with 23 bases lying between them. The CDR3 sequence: CASSLAVGQGMLLQFF. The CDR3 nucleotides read TGTGCCAGCAGCTTGGCCGTTGGGCAGGGGATGCTGCTCCAGTTCTTC. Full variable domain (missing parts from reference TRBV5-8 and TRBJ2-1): EAGVTQSPTHLIKTRGQQATLRCSPISGHTSVYWYQQALGLGLQFLLWYDEGEERNRGNFPPRFSGRQFPNYSSELNVNALELEDSALYLCASSLAVGQGMLLQFFGPGTRLTVL.

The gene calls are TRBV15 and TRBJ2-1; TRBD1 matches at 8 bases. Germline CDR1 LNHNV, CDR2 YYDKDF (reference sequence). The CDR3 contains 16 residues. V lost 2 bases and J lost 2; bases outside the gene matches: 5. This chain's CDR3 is CATSRSGGKTYNEQFF. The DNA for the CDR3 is TGTGCCACCAGCAGATCAGGGGGCAAGACCTACAATGAGCAGTTCTTC. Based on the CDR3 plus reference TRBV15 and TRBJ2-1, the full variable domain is DAMVIQNPRYQVTQFGKPVTLSCSQTLNHNVMYWYQQKSSQAPKLLFHYYDKDFNNEADTPDNFQSRRPNTSFCFLDIRSPGLGDTAMYLCATSRSGGKTYNEQFFGPGTRLTVL.

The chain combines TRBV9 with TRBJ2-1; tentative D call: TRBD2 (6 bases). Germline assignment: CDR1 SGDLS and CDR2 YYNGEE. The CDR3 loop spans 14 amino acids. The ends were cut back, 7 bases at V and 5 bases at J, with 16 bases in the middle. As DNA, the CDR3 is TGTGCCAGCGGCGGCCAGGCGGGGAACAATGAGCAGTTCTTC. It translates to CASGGQAGNNEQFF.

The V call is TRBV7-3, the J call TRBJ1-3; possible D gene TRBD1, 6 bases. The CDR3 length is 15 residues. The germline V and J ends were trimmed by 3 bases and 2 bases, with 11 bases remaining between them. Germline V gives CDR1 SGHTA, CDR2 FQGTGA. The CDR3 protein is CASSFDAGAGNTIYF. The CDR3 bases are TGTGCCAGCAGCTTTGATGCAGGGGCTGGAAACACCATATATTTT.

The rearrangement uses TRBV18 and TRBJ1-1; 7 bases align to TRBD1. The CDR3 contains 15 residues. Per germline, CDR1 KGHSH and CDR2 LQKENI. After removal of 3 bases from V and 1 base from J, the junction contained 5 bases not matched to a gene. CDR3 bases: TGTGCCAGCTCACCCGAGGGGACAGCGAACACTGAAGCTTTCTTT. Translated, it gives CASSPEGTANTEAFF.

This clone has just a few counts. CDR3 nucleotide sequence: TGTGCCAGCAGTCGAGGCAGGGGCGGCGAGCAGTACTTC. Its protein product is CASSRGRGGEQYF. The chain recombines TRBV5-8 with TRBJ2-7; D perhaps matches TRBD1 (6 bases). The CDR3 covers 13 residues. Germline lookup yields CDR1 SGHTS and CDR2 YDEGEE. Trimming stripped 5 bases from V and 6 bases from J, with 15 bases between.

This CDR3 reads CASSLATGAGEKLFF. CDR3 sequence (DNA): TGTGCCAGCAGCTTAGCCACAGGGGCGGGGGAAAAACTGTTTTTT. This chain uses TRBV7-2 with TRBJ1-4, with 7 bases aligning to TRBD1. The CDR3 loop spans 15 amino acids. The germline gives CDR1 SGHTA, CDR2 FQGNSA. J was trimmed by 8 bases and V by 0 bases; bases with no gene match: 6.

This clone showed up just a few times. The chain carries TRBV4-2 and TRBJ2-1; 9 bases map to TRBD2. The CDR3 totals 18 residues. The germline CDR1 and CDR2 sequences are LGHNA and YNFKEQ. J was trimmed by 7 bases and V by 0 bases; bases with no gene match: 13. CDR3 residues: CASSQDPFGRGGRNEQFF. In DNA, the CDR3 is TGTGCCAGCAGCCAAGATCCGTTCGGGCGGGGGGGCCGGAATGAGCAGTTCTTC.

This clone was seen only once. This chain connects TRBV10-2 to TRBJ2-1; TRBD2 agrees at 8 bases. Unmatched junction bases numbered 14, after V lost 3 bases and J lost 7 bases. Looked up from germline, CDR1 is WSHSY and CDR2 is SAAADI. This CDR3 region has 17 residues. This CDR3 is CASSELLSGGQKNEQFF. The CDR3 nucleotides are TGCGCCAGCAGTGAATTGCTATCGGGGGGGCAAAAGAATGAGCAGTTCTTC.

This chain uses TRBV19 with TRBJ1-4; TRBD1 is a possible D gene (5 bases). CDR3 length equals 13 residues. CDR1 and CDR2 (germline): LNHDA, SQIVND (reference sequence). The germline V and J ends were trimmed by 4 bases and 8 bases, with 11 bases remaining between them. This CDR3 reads CASSTGLGEKLFF. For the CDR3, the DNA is TGTGCCAGTAGTACGGGACTAGGCGAAAAACTGTTTTTT.

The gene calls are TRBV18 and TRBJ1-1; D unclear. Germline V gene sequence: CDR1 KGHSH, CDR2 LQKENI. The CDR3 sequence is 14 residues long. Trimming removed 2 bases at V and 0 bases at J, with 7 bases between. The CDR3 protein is CASSPAVLNTEAFF. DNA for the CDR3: TGTGCCAGCTCACCAGCGGTTTTGAACACTGAAGCTTTCTTT.

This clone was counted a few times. The CDR3 nucleotides are TGTGCCATCAGTCCTGGGAGGTCCGATGGCTACACCTTC. Protein product: CAISPGRSDGYTF. V and J are TRBV10-3 and TRBJ1-2; D call uncertain. Trimming took off 5 bases at V and 6 bases at J, with 13 bases between the two ends. This CDR3 spans 13 amino acids. In germline, CDR1 is ENHRY, CDR2 SYGVKD.

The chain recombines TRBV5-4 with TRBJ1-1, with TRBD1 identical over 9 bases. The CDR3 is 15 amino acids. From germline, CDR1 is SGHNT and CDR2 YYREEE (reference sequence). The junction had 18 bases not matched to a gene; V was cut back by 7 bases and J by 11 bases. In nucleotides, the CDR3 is TGTGCCAGCGGAAGGACAGGGGTGGGCCCCAAAGGGGCTTTCTTT. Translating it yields CASGRTGVGPKGAFF.

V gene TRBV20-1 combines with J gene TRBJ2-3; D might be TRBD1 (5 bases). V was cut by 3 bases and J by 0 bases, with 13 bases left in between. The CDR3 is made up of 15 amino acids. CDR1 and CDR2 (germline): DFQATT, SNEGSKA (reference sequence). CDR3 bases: TGCAGTGCTAGTCGTGGGGCCTCTAGCACAGATACGCAGTATTTT. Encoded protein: CSASRGASSTDTQYF.

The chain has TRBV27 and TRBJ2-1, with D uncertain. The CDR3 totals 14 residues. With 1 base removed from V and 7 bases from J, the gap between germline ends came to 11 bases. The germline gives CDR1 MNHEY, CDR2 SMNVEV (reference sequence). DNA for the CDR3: TGTGCCAGCAGTTTATGGGCCGTCATGAATGAGCAGTTCTTC. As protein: CASSLWAVMNEQFF.

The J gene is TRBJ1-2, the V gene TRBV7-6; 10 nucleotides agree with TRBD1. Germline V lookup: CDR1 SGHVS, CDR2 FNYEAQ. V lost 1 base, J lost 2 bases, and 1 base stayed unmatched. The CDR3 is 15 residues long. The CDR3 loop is CASSLVGQGNYGYTF. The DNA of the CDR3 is TGTGCCAGCAGCTTAGTGGGACAGGGGAACTATGGCTACACCTTC.

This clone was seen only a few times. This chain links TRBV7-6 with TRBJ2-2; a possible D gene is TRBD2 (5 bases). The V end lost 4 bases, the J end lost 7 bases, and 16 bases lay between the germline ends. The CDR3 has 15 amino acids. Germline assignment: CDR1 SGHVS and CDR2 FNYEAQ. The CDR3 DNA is TGTGCCAGCAGCTCGGACTTCGGTCGAGGCGGGGAGCTGTTTTTT. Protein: CASSSDFGRGGELFF.

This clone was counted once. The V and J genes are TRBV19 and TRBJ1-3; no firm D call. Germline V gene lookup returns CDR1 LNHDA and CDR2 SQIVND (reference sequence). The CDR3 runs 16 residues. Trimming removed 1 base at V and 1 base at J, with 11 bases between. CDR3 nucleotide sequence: TGTGCCAGTAGTATAGTGGGCCACTGGTCTGGAAACACCATATATTTT. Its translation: CASSIVGHWSGNTIYF.

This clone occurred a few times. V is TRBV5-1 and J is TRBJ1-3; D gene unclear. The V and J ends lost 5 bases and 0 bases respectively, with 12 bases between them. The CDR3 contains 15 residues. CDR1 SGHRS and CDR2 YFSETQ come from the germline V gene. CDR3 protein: CASRPGSRSGNTIYF. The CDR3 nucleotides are TGCGCCAGCAGGCCGGGGAGTCGCTCTGGAAACACCATATATTTT.

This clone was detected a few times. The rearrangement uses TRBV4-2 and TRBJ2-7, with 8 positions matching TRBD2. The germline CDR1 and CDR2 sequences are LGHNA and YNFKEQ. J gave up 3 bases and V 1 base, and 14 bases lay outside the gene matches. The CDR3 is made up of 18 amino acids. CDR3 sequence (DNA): TGTGCCAGCAGCCAAGCCGCCTTCGGTAGCGGGGTCCTCTACGAGCAGTACTTC. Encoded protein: CASSQAAFGSGVLYEQYF.